This record concerns one T cell receptor (beta chain) sequence. The antigen is not known. This specimen comes from a study of cytotoxic CD8 clonotypes in ibrutinib-treated CLL. Measured with immunoSEQ multiplex PCR; TCRdb has only the in-frame clones, and not every one. The sample comprises more than 75,000 clones, approximately 80% of which are singletons, and roughly 24% rests with the top ten. V was trimmed by 4 bases and J by 2 bases, leaving 5 bases between them. CDR3 size: 12 residues. Germline CDR1 SGHTA, CDR2 FQGNSA. Points from the study as a whole: Relative to age-matched healthy donors, clonality at baseline was higher, and it tracked circulating CD8+ T-cell counts. Whereas clonality rose at ibrutinib response, it declined toward baseline at progression.

The receptor's source is a human donor with chronic lymphocytic leukemia. Here the sequenced sample was PBMCs, taken after 24 months of ibrutinib treatment. The gene calls are TRBV7-2 and TRBJ1-2; no firm D call. CDR3 sequence (DNA): TGTGCCAGCAGCTCCGACAACTATGGCTACACCTTC. Translated: CASSSDNYGYTF.